This T cell receptor beta chain was observed in a study of cytomegalovirus exposure and HLA in healthy donors. V was cut by 5 bases and J by 0 bases, with 15 bases left in between. The CDR3 is 16 residues long. Germline CDR1 reads SEHNR; CDR2 reads FQNEAQ (reference sequence). As for this clone: What it recognizes is unknown.

The study, taken as a whole, reports: According to a subsequent analysis, TCR clusters identified in the first cohort showed a tendency to co-occur across the approximately 120 validation repertoires. The study recorded fewer than 200 TCR beta chains that were cytomegalovirus-associated.

Clones were read by immunoSEQ multiplex PCR, and TCRdb kept only the in-frame ones, dropping some. The sample carries about 78,000 clones, around 96% recorded once. A roughly 120-subject validation cohort, separate from the approximately 670-subject first cohort, supplied the donors. This clonotype was sampled from a man in his late teens or twenties in good health and CMV-seropositive. The V call is TRBV7-9, the J call TRBJ2-3; no firm D call. Sequenced: PBMCs. The CDR3, as DNA: TGTGCCAGCAGCCTGTCCGGTAGAGGAAGCACAGATACGCAGTATTTT. This gives the protein CASSLSGRGSTDTQYF. The full variable domain, with the rest looked up from reference TRBV7-9 and TRBJ2-3, is DTGVSQNPRHKITKRGQNVTFRCDPISEHNRLYWYRQTLGQGPEFLTYFQNEAQLEKSRLLSDRFSAERPKGSFSTLEIQRTEQGDSAMYLCASSLSGRGSTDTQYFGPGTRLTVL.